This T cell receptor (beta chain) was identified in a study of vaccination effects on CD4 cells after COVID-19 (dated by TCRdb to 2022 to 2024). Turning to the overall study: Each participant received two doses of an mRNA SARS-CoV-2 vaccine, either BNT162b2 or mRNA-1273. Cultures from other donors in the study were sequenced using the Oncomine TCR Beta short-read assay on an Illumina iSeq 100. In both COVID-19 convalescent patients and infection-naive vaccine recipients, the study compared SARS-CoV-2 spike-specific CD4+ TCR repertoires from before mRNA vaccination with those from after it. Altogether, roughly 10 COVID-19 convalescent patients and a few SARS-CoV-2-naive healthy vaccine recipients made up the full study.

The paper's findings and limits, for the study overall: Clones induced by infection and clones induced by vaccination both contracted markedly at late timepoints after vaccination, which fits with T cell responses waning over time. The study was limited by a small number of convalescent patients, and early post-infection timepoints were lacking. Among healthy vaccine recipients, nearly all vaccine-induced clones were SARS-CoV-2 mono-reactive, and just 1 of 255 was cross-reactive with common cold coronaviruses.

In the ViraFEST assay, PBMC were stimulated with viral peptide pools, and TCR sequencing was then used to find antigen-specific CD4+ T cell clonotypes based on their expansion. After 10 days of culture, CD4+ T cells were isolated with the EasySep CD4+ T cell isolation kit. None of the healthy vaccine recipients had a prior SARS-CoV-2 infection, which was confirmed by nucleocapsid antibody tests that came back negative both before and after vaccination. Some 2 million PBMC per well were cultured with 10 ug/ml peptides in IMDM containing 5% human AB serum, roughly 10 IU/ml IL-2 and gentamicin. On days 3 and 7, half of the culture medium was replaced with fresh IL-2-containing medium. Unless noted otherwise, every peptide stimulation condition was cultured in triplicate wells. PBMC were separated from whole blood using Ficoll-Paque Plus gradient centrifugation and were then either cryopreserved at -140C or used fresh. The overlapping peptide pools covered the spike proteins of SARS-CoV-2 as well as those of the common cold coronaviruses HCoV-NL63, HCoV-OC43 and HCoV-229E. The QIAamp micro DNA kit was used to extract genomic DNA from the cultured CD4+ T cells.

With respect to this clone: The antigen this receptor binds is unknown. Base qualities are not recorded, but no much larger clone differs from it by a single base.

V and J are truncated by 6 bases and 6 bases respectively, leaving an intervening sequence of 14 bases. Via the germline V gene, CDR1 is MNHEY and CDR2 SVGAGI. From cysteine to phenylalanine, the CDR3 is 14 amino acids long. The read is trimmed to its CDR3 DNA, 42 bases read in frame from base 1. Receptor libraries were prepared by the immunoSEQ multiplex PCR assay. TCR beta CDR3 sequencing was performed on DNA from the cultured, isolated CD4+ T cells. Under the source paper's analysis protocol: The analysis removed non-productive TCR sequences, trimmed reads to the CDR3 region, and retained only CDR3s that were 7 or more amino acids long. The MANAFEST web app was used to pick out antigen-specific clonotypes by comparing their expansion in peptide wells with that in reference cultures. For clones to be considered positive, expansion at FDR<0.05 versus reference and all other wells, an odds ratio above 5, and a frequency above 0.1% in two replicate wells were required. A clonotype was defined as cross-reactive if the clonotype was significantly expanded both in SARS-CoV-2 spike wells and in at least one common cold coronavirus spike condition. CDR3 similarity was assessed by Levenshtein distance using the stringdist R package, and unrooted trees were constructed with ape in R 3.6.1. In TCRdb, the immuneACCESS table is reduced to in-frame sequences with V and J assigned. These tables do not hold every clone; where another copy was compared, an unresolved V gene accounts for under half, and the others remain unexplained. V and J calls and clone size come straight from that table; D and trimming were deduced from the DNA. This sample holds tens of thousands of clones; roughly 78% were observed only once. The leading ten clones occupy around 9.1% of the sample.

Sequences were derived from CD4+ T cells from PBMCs cultured with HCoV-NL63 spike peptides, sampled before COVID-19 vaccination. The sample's cell subset or site label, decoded: HCoV-NL63 spike overlapping peptide pool stimulation. This clonotype was sampled from a human donor who received a COVID-19 vaccine. The sequence is built from TRBV6-5 and TRBJ2-2; TRBD1 might be the D gene, on 6 matching bases. The sequenced DNA: TGTGCCAGCAGGACAGGACCATTCCCCGGGGAGCTGTTTTTT. This yields the protein CASRTGPFPGELFF.